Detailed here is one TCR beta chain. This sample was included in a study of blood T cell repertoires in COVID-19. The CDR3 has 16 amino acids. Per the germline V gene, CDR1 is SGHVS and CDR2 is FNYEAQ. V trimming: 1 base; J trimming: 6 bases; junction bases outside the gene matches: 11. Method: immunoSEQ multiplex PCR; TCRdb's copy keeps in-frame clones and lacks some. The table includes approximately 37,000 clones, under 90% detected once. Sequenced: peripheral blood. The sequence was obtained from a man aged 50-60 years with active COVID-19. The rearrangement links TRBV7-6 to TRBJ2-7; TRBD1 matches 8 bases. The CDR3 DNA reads TGTGCCAGCAGCTTAGACCTACTGGACAGGGCGGGCGAGCAGTACTTC. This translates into CASSLDLLDRAGEQYF.